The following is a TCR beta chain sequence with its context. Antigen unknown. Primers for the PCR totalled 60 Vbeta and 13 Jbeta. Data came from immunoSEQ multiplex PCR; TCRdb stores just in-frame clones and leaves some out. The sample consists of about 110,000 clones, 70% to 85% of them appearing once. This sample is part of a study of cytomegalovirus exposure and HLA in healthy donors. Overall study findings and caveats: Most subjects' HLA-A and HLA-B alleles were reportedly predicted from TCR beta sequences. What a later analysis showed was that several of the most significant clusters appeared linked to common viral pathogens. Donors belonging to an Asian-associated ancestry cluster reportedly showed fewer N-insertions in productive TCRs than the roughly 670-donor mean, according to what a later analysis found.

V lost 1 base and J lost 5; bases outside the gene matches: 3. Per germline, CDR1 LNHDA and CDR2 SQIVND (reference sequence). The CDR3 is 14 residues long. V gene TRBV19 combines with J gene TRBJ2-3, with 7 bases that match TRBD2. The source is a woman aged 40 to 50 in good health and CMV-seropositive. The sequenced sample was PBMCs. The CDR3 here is CASSIGLAVDTQYF. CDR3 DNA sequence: TGTGCCAGTAGTATAGGTCTAGCGGTAGATACGCAGTATTTT.